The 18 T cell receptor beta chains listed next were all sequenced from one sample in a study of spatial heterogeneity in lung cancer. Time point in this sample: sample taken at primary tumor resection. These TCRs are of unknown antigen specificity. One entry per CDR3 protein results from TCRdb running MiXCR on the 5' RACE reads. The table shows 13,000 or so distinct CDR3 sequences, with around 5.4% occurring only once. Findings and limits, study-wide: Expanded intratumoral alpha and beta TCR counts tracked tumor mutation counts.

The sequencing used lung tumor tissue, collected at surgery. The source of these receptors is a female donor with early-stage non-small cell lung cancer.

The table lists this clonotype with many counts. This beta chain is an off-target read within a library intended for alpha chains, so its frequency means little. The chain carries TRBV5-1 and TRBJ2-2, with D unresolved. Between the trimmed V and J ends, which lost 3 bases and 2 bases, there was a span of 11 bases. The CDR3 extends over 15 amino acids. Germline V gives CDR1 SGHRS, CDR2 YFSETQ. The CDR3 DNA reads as TGCGCCAGCAGCTCCTGGGCCAGAAACACCGGGGAGCTGTTTTTT. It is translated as CASSSWARNTGELFF.

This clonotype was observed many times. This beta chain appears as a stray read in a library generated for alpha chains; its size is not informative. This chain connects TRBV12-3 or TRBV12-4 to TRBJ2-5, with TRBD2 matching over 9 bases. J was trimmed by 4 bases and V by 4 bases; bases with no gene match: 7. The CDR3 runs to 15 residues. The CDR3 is CASSYKRGELETQYF. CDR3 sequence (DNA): TGTGCCAGCAGTTATAAGCGGGGGGAATTAGAGACCCAGTACTTC.

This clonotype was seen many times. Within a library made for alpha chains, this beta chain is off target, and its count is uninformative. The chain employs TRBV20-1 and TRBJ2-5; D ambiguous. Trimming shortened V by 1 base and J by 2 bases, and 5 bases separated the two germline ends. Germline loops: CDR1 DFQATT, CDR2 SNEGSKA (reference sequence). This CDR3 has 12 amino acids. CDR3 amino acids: CSARGTQETQYF. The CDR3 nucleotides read TGCAGTGCTAGAGGCACACAAGAGACCCAGTACTTC.

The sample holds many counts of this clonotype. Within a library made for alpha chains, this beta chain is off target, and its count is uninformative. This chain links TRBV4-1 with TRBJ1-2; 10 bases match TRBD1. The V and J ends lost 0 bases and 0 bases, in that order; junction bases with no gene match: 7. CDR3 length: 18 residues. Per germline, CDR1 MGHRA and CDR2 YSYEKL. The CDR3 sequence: CASSQDPGQGSANYGYTF. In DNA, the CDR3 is TGCGCCAGCAGCCAAGATCCGGGACAGGGGTCGGCTAACTATGGCTACACCTTC.

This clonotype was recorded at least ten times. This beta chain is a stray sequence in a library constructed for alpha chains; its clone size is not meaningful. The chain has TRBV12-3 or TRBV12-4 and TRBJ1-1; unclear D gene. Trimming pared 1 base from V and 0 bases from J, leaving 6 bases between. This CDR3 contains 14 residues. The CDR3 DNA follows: TGTGCCAGCAGTTTAGTGGGTATGAACACTGAAGCTTTCTTT. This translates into CASSLVGMNTEAFF.

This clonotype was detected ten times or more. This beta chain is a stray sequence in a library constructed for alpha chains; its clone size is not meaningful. The CDR3 coding sequence is TGTGCCAGTAGTCCCCGGGACCGGCGGGCAGGGTGGGAGCAGTTCTTC. This encodes CASSPRDRRAGWEQFF. The genes are TRBV19 and TRBJ2-1; either TRBD1 or TRBD2 may supply D (5 bases each). CDR3 length: 16 residues. Germline-derived CDR1 and CDR2 are LNHDA and SQIVND (reference sequence). The V and J ends lost 5 bases and 10 bases respectively, with 24 bases between them. Complete variable domain (other parts from reference TRBV19 and TRBJ2-1): DGGITQSPKYLFRKEGQNVTLSCEQNLNHDAMYWYRQDPGQGLRLIYYSQIVNDFQKGDIAEGYSVSREKKESFPLTVTSAQKNPTAFYLCASSPRDRRAGWEQFFGPGTRLTVL.

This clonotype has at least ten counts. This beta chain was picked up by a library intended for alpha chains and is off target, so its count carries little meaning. Here the CDR3 reads CASSYSPTGNNEQFF. The CDR3 DNA reads TGTGCCAGCAGTTACTCACCCACAGGGAACAATGAGCAGTTCTTC. The chain links TRBV6-5 to TRBJ2-1; maybe TRBD1 (6 bases). Germline V lookup: CDR1 MNHEY, CDR2 SVGAGI. V lost 0 bases and J lost 5, with 11 bases in between. This CDR3 spans 15 amino acids.

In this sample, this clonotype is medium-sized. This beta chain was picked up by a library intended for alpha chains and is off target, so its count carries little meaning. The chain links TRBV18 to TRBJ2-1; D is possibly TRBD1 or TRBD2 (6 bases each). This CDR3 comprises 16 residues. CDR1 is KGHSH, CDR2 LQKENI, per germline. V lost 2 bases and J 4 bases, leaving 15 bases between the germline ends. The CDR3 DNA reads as TGTGCCAGCTCACCATCTGGGGGGCCGAATTACAATGAGCAGTTCTTC. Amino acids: CASSPSGGPNYNEQFF.

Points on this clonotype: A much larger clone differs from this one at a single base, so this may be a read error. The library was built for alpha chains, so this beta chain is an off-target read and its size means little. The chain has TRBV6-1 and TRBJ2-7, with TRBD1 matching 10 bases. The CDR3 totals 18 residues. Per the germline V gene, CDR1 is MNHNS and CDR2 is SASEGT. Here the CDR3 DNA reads TGTGCCAGCAGTGAATGGCCCGTGGGGGACAGGGGATCCTACGAGCAGCACTTC. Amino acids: CASSEWPVGDRGSYEQHF.

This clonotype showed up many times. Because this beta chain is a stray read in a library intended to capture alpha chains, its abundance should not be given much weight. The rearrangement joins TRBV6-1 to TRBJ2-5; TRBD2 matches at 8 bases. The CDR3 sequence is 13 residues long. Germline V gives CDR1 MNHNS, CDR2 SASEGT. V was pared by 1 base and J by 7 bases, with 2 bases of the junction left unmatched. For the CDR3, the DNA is TGTGCCAGCAGTGAAGGCAGCGGGGGGACCCAGTACTTC. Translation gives CASSEGSGGTQYF.

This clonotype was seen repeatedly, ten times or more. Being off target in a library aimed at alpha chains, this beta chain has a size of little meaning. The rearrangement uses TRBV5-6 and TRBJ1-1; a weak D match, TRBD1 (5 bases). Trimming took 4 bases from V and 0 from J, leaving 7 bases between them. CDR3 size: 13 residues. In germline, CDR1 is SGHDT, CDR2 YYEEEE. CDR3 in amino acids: CASSGTLNTEAFF. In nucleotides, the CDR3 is TGTGCCAGCAGCGGGACCTTGAACACTGAAGCTTTCTTT.

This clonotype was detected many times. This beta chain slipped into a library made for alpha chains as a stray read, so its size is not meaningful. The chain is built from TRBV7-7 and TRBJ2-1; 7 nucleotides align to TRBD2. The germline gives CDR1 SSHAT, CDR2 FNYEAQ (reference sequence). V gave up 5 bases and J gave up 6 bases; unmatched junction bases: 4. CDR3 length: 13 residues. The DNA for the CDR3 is TGTGCCAGCAGCCAGCGGGGTATCAATGAGCAGTTCTTC. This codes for CASSQRGINEQFF.

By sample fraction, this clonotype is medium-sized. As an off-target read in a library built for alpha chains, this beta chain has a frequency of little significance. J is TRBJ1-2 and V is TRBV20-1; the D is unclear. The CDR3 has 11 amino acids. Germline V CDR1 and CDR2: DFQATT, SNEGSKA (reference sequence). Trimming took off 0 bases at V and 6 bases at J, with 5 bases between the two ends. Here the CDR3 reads CSARDFDGYTF. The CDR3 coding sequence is TGCAGTGCTAGAGATTTCGATGGCTACACCTTC.

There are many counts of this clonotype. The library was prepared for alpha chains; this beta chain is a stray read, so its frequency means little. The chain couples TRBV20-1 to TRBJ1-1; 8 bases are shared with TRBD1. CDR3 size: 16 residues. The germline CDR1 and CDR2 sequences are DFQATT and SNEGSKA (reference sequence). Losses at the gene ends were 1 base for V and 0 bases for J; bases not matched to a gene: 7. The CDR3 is CSARGSRTGMNTEAFF. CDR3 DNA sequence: TGCAGTGCTAGAGGGTCCCGGACAGGGATGAACACTGAAGCTTTCTTT.

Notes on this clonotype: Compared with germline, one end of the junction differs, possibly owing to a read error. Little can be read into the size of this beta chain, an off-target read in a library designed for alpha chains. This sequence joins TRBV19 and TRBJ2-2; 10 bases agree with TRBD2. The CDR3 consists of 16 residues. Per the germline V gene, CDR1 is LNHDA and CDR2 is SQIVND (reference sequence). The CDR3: CAGSPSGGSNFGELFF. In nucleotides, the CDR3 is TGTGCCGGTAGTCCTAGCGGGGGCTCGAATTTCGGGGAGCTGTTTTTT.

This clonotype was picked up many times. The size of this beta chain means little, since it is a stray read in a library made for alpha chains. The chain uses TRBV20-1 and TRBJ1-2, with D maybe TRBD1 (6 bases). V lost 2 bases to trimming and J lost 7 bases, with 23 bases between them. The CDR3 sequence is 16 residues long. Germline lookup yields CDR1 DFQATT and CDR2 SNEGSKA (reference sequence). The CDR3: CSARPNYRVKDGGYTF. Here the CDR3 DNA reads TGCAGTGCTAGACCCAACTACAGGGTAAAAGATGGTGGCTACACCTTC.

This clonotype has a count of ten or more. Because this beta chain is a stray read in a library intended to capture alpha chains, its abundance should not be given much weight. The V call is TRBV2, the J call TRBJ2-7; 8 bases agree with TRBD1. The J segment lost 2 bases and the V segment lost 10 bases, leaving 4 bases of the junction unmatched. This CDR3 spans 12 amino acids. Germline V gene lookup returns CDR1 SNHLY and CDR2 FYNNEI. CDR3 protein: CATGGQAYEQYF. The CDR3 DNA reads TGTGCCACCGGGGGACAGGCCTACGAGCAGTACTTC.

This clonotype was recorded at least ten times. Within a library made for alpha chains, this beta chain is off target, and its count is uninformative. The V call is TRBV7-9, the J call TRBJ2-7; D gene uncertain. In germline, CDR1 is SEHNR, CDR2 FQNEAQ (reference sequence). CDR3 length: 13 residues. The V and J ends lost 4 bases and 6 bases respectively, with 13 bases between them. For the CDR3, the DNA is TGTGCCAGCAGCTATGGCCTCCGCGGCGAGCAGTACTTC. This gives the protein CASSYGLRGEQYF. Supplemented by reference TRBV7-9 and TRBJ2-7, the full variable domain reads DTGVSQNPRHKITKRGQNVTFRCDPISEHNRLYWYRQTLGQGPEFLTYFQNEAQLEKSRLLSDRFSAERPKGSFSTLEIQRTEQGDSAMYLCASSYGLRGEQYFGPGTRLTVT.